This entry features one T cell receptor (beta chain) sequence. What it recognizes is unknown. This record comes from a study of T-cell memory formation after mild COVID-19. Broader study findings: Memory cells collected pre-infection included some clones that later responded, suggesting cross-reactive memory joined. Clones that contracted from day 15 to 85 were balanced CD4/CD8, while later expanders leaned CD4+.

CDR1 LGHNA and CDR2 YSLEER come from the germline V gene. Trimming stripped 0 bases from V and 5 bases from J, with 11 bases between. The CDR3 runs to 15 residues. From the 5' RACE reads, TCRdb called clonotypes with MiXCR, one entry per CDR3 protein. Of around 300,000 distinct CDR3 sequences in the sample, over 10% were seen once. The clonotype comes from a man between 18 and 35 years old who had mild COVID-19 (a few samples of this study predate the infection). Cell type and time point are not known. What was sequenced was PBMCs or a T cell subset sorted from them (not recorded which). The chain couples TRBV4-3 to TRBJ1-5, with D possibly matching TRBD1 (6 bases). The DNA for the CDR3 is TGCGCCAGCAGCCAAGAATCCGGGGGCTATCAGCCCCAGCATTTT. Protein product: CASSQESGGYQPQHF.